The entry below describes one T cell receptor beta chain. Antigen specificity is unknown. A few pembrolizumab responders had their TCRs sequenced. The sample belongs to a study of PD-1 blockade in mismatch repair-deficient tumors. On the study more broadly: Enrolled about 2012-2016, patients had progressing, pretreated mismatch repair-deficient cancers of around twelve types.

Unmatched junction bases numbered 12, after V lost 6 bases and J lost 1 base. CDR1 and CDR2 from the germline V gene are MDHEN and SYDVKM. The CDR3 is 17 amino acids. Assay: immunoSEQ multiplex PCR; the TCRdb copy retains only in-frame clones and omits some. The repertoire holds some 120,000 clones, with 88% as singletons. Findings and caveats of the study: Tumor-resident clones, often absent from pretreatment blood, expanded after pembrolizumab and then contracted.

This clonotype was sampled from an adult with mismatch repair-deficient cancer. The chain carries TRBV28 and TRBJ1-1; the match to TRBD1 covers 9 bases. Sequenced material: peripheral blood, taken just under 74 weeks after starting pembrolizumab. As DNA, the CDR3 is TGTGCCAGCAGCTCCATGACAGGGGGATGGAGGAACACTGAAGCTTTCTTT. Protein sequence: CASSSMTGGWRNTEAFF.